One sample yielded the 2 T cell receptor beta chains listed below, sequenced in a study of blood T cell repertoires in COVID-19. The table came from immunoSEQ multiplex PCR; TCRdb's copy has only in-frame clones and leaves some out. The sample lists tens of thousands of clones, 89% occurring once. The sequencing sample was made of peripheral blood. All receptors derive from a man in his sixties with COVID-19, enrolled during active disease.

The V call is TRBV11-2, the J call TRBJ2-1; D is unclear. This CDR3 spans 15 amino acids. Trimming took 6 bases from V and 5 from J, leaving 17 bases between them. Germline CDR1 reads SGHAT; CDR2 reads FQNNGV. The CDR3 DNA follows: TGTGCCAGCAGACTTGACTTTACTATCAACAATGAGCAGTTCTTC. This codes for CASRLDFTINNEQFF.

The J gene is TRBJ2-2, the V gene TRBV6-4; no definite D call. Trimming shortened V by 4 bases and J by 0 bases, and 6 bases separated the two germline ends. From germline, CDR1 is MRHNA and CDR2 SNTAGT. The CDR3 is made up of 14 amino acids. This CDR3 reads CASSGLANTGELFF. The DNA of the CDR3 is TGTGCCAGCAGTGGGCTAGCGAACACCGGGGAGCTGTTTTTT.